What follows is one TCR beta chain and its context. Its target is not known. Each case's diagnosis was confirmed by two pathologists on H&E. This sample was included in a study of immune evolution from preneoplasia to lung adenocarcinoma. Produced via immunoSEQ multiplex PCR; TCRdb's table is partial and in-frame only. This sample has 3,500 to 4,500 clones, with more than 80% found just once. Study-wide findings and caveats: Normal lung had highest clonality; later lesions appeared denser, more diverse. From normal lung to invasive adenocarcinoma, top clone frequencies appeared to decrease.

Trimming cost V 4 bases and J 6 bases, with 9 bases left between them. Looked up from germline, CDR1 is SGHNT and CDR2 is YENEEA. The CDR3 totals 13 residues. The V gene is TRBV11-3, the J gene TRBJ2-2; no reliable D call. The receptor comes from a person aged 65-85 years with lung adenocarcinoma. Sequencing used FFPE adjacent normal lung tissue. The CDR3 region has the DNA TGTGCCAGCAGCTCCCCGCCGTCCGGGGAGCTGTTTTTT. This codes for CASSSPPSGELFF.